This T cell receptor beta chain was profiled in a study of blood T cells in healthy people across ages. V gave up 2 bases and J gave up 4 bases; unmatched junction bases: 6. Germline V lookup: CDR1 MRHNA, CDR2 SNTAGT. This CDR3 has 16 amino acids. A few counts support this clonotype. A J-beta primer mix and a sample-barcoded 5' primer were used in a second PCR of roughly 7 to 12 cycles. Using its own MiXCR run on the 5' RACE reads, TCRdb lists one record per CDR3 protein. This table holds some 850,000 distinct CDR3 sequences, roughly 24% found once. The data were also submitted as part of a second study, on T cells of mothers and their children. That work adds: Barcodes for each sample and 2-4 random nucleotides were added by the M1S primer used in the second PCR.

Sequenced sample: blood. The chain is built from TRBV6-4 and TRBJ2-1; 9 nucleotides match TRBD1. This receptor was identified in a boy younger than 18 in good health. The CDR3 reads CASSDLGTGKYNEQFF. The CDR3 DNA is TGTGCCAGCAGTGACCTTGGGACAGGGAAATACAATGAGCAGTTCTTC.